Below are 17 T cell receptor beta chains sequenced from a single sample in a study of identical twins. Via MiXCR, TCRdb re-called the 5' RACE reads, giving one row per CDR3 protein. Here the sample spans some 460,000 distinct CDR3 sequences, 11% to 15% being singletons. The same sample was also used in a study of yellow fever vaccine responses in identical twins.

Sequencing input: CD4+ T cells sorted from blood. The receptor set was obtained from a woman between 18 and 29 years old in good health.

In this sample, this clonotype turned up a few times. The chain carries TRBV11-2 and TRBJ2-5, with D possibly being TRBD1 (5 bases). CDR1 SGHAT and CDR2 FQNNGV come from the germline V gene. The CDR3 is 15 residues long. Deletions cut 1 base from V and 1 base from J, with 10 bases between. This CDR3 reads CASSLAGFAQETQYF. CDR3 in DNA: TGTGCCAGCAGCTTAGCAGGGTTCGCCCAAGAGACCCAGTACTTC.

Regarding this clonotype: This could be a read error, since a much larger clone is one nucleotide away. CDR3: CAITRDRAYEQYF. In DNA form, the CDR3 reads TGTGCCATCACCCGGGACAGGGCCTACGAGCAGTACTTC. J is TRBJ2-7 and V is TRBV10-3; TRBD1 aligns across 9 bases. The CDR3 extends over 13 amino acids. Germline CDR1 is ENHRY and CDR2 is SYGVKD. Unmatched junction bases numbered 3, after V lost 7 bases and J lost 2 bases.

The V and J genes are TRBV7-2 and TRBJ2-3; tentatively, D is TRBD2 (6 bases). Germline V gene lookup returns CDR1 SGHTA and CDR2 FQGNSA. There are 15 residues in the CDR3. Trimming removed 5 bases at V and 6 bases at J, with 18 bases between. CDR3 protein: CASSLQEGPRDTQYF. The DNA for the CDR3 is TGTGCCAGCAGCCTACAGGAGGGCCCAAGGGATACGCAGTATTTT.

This clonotype was seen a handful of times. V is TRBV14 and J is TRBJ2-1; 7 bases agree with TRBD2. V dropped 5 bases and J dropped 5; count of bases not matched to a gene: 6. Per germline, CDR1 SGHDN and CDR2 FVKESK. The CDR3 is 14 amino acids. The CDR3 loop reads CASSVSGTHNEQFF. CDR3 bases: TGTGCCAGCAGCGTGAGCGGGACTCACAATGAGCAGTTCTTC.

This clonotype showed up just a few times. V usage is TRBV5-1 and J usage is TRBJ2-1; perhaps TRBD2 as D (6 bases). The CDR3 is made up of 14 amino acids. CDR1 is SGHRS, CDR2 YFSETQ, per germline. Trimming left V 2 bases short and J 3 bases short, with 9 bases between. The CDR3 loop is CASSFLRGYNEQFF. The CDR3 coding sequence is TGCGCCAGCAGCTTTTTGCGGGGCTACAATGAGCAGTTCTTC. Based on the CDR3 plus reference TRBV5-1 and TRBJ2-1, the full variable domain is KAGVTQTPRYLIKTRGQQVTLSCSPISGHRSVSWYQQTPGQGLQFLFEYFSETQRNKGNFPGRFSGRQFSNSRSEMNVSTLELGDSALYLCASSFLRGYNEQFFGPGTRLTVL.

The V and J genes are TRBV20-1 and TRBJ2-7; a weak D match, TRBD2 (6 bases). Germline V CDR1 and CDR2: DFQATT, SNEGSKA (reference sequence). The length of the CDR3 is 14 residues. The V gene lost 0 bases and the J gene lost 5 bases, with 14 bases spanning the gap. CDR3 protein: CSARDPWAGHEQYF. The CDR3 coding sequence is TGCAGTGCTAGAGACCCATGGGCGGGGCACGAGCAGTACTTC.

The J gene is TRBJ2-7, the V gene TRBV28; 9 bases line up with TRBD1. With V trimmed by 3 bases and J by 2 bases, 8 bases remained unmatched. There are 16 residues in the CDR3. CDR1 is MDHEN, CDR2 SYDVKM, per germline. The CDR3 is CASSFVTGTGPYEQYF. The DNA for the CDR3 is TGTGCCAGCAGTTTCGTAACCGGGACAGGGCCCTACGAGCAGTACTTC.

This clonotype occurred a few times. The chain recombines TRBV6-5 with TRBJ2-7, with 7 bases fitting TRBD2. Germline assignment: CDR1 MNHEY and CDR2 SVGAGI. Unmatched junction bases numbered 3, after V lost 0 bases and J lost 4 bases. The CDR3 consists of 14 residues. CDR3 protein: CASSYSGLYYEQYF. The DNA of the CDR3 is TGTGCCAGCAGTTACTCGGGACTATATTACGAGCAGTACTTC.

The table lists this clonotype with a few counts. The V gene is TRBV6-1, the J gene TRBJ2-1; D is unresolved. With 8 bases removed from V and 6 bases from J, the gap between germline ends came to 14 bases. The CDR3 extends over 13 amino acids. Germline lookup yields CDR1 MNHNS and CDR2 SASEGT. The CDR3 bases are TGTGCCAGCGGAAGTGTCATTTCCAATGAGCAGTTCTTC. Protein sequence: CASGSVISNEQFF.

This clonotype was detected a few times. This chain's CDR3 is CASSWPATDTQYF. The CDR3 nucleotides are TGTGCCAGCAGTTGGCCCGCGACAGATACGCAGTATTTT. The chain couples TRBV6-2 or TRBV6-3 to TRBJ2-3; the D is unclear. The CDR3 is made up of 13 amino acids. V lost 4 bases, J lost 3 bases, and 8 bases lay in between. Germline CDR1 is MNHEY and CDR2 is SVGEGT.

V is TRBV23-1 and J is TRBJ2-7, with a tentative D call TRBD2 (5 bases). TRBV23-1 is annotated as an ORF whose role is uncertain. The CDR3 extends over 15 amino acids. V lost 7 bases and J 4 bases, leaving 20 bases between the germline ends. In DNA form, the CDR3 reads TGCGCCAGCATTAAAAAACTAGACCCTTCGTACGAGCAGTACTTC. Translation gives CASIKKLDPSYEQYF.

This clonotype was found a few times. This sequence joins TRBV28 and TRBJ2-3; TRBD2 matches 11 bases. The CDR3 length is 15 residues. Germline CDR1 and CDR2: MDHEN and SYDVKM. V was clipped by 6 bases and J by 4 bases; unmatched bases: 6. DNA for the CDR3: TGTGCCAGCAGCCTGACTAGCGGGACTGCAGATACGCAGTATTTT. It specifies CASSLTSGTADTQYF.

This clonotype was counted many times. The chain recombines TRBV12-3 or TRBV12-4 with TRBJ2-4; D gene ambiguous. This CDR3 region has 14 residues. The V gene lost 5 bases and the J gene lost 7 bases, with 15 bases spanning the gap. The CDR3, as DNA: TGTGCCAGCAGTACCGGGTCATTGACGAACATTCAGTACTTC. Translated, it gives CASSTGSLTNIQYF.

The V call is TRBV5-1, the J call TRBJ2-5; 9 nucleotides match TRBD2. This CDR3 contains 15 residues. Germline assignment: CDR1 SGHRS and CDR2 YFSETQ. V gave up 4 bases and J gave up 2 bases; unmatched junction bases: 6. In DNA form, the CDR3 reads TGCGCCAGCAGCCATAGCGGGGGCCCACAAGAGACCCAGTACTTC. Protein: CASSHSGGPQETQYF.

This clonotype showed up just a few times. The chain is built from TRBV12-3 or TRBV12-4 and TRBJ1-5; D call uncertain. The CDR3 extends over 16 amino acids. The V and J ends lost 3 bases and 6 bases respectively, with 18 bases between them. In nucleotides, the CDR3 is TGTGCCAGCAGTTTTTTCTTCCGTGGCGTTCCTCAGCCCCAGCATTTT. This encodes CASSFFFRGVPQPQHF.

A few counts support this clonotype. The gene calls are TRBV20-1 and TRBJ2-4; 9 bases match TRBD1. CDR1 and CDR2 (germline): DFQATT, SNEGSKA (reference sequence). V shed 6 bases, J shed 6 bases, and the junction held 9 bases outside the gene matches. The CDR3 runs 14 residues. The CDR3 DNA reads TGCAGTGCGACAGGGGGTGGGGAGGGAAACATTCAGTACTTC. It yields the protein CSATGGGEGNIQYF.

CDR3 coding DNA: TGTGCCAGCAGTGCGAACAGCTGGGAGCTGTTTTTT. This translates into CASSANSWELFF. The gene calls are TRBV28 and TRBJ2-2; D call uncertain. The germline V gene has CDR1 MDHEN and CDR2 SYDVKM. The CDR3 sequence is 12 residues long. V was clipped by 5 bases and J by 9 bases, with 10 bases between them.